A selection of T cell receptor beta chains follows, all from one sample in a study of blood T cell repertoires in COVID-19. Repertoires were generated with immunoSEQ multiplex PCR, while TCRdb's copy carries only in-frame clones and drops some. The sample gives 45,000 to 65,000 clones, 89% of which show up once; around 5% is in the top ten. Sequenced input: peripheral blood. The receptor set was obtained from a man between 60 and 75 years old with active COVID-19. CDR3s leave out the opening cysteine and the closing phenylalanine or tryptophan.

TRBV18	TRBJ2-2	ASSPEVPGTTTNTGELF
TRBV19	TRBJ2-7	ASSSIVAGPYEQY
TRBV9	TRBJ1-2	ASSVDPDSRYGYT
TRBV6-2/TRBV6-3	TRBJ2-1	ASSLSEYNEQF
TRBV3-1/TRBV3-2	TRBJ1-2	ASSQVTASGGVFGYT
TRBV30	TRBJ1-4	AWSVATALNEKLF
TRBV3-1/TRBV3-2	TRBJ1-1	ASSRRHMNTEAF
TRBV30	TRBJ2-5	AWSVRLVCFETQY
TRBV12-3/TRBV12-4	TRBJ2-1	ASSLSLGNEQF
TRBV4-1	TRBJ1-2	ASSPWTGYGYT
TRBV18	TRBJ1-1	ASSQHENTEAF
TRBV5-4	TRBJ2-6	ASSSPPGQGPSGANVLT
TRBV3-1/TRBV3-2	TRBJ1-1	ASTSRGETEAF
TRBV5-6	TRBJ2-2	ASSLGTEVVGELF
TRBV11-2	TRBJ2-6	ASTLTGRISGANVLT
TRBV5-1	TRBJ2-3	ASSLRGGGSGTDTQY
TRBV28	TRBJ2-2	ASSPNRGRSGELF
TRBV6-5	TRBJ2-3	ASSYGGGSRDTQY
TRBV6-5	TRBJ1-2	ASSWTPNYGYT
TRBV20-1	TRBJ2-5	SASPLAGVGETQY
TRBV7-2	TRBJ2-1	ASSFGAAAGTEF
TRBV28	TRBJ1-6	ASSLVSGGASNSPLH
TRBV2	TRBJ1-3	ASVRGSAGNTIY
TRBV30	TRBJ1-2	AWSWEGGYT
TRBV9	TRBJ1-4	ASSAGQPNEKLF
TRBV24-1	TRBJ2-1	ATRTEYRIDEQF
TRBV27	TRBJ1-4	ASSFNRGSEKLF
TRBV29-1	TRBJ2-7	SVGPERYEQY
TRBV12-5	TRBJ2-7	ASSSGRADGEQY
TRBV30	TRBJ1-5	AWSVGRARNQPQH
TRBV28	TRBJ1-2	ASSFRGYGYT
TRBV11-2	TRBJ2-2	ASSLGGATGELF
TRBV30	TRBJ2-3	AATRTSGSADTQY
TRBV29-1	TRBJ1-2	SVRGGQGWIYGYT
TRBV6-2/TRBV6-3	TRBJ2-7	ASSYYPGQGARNEQY
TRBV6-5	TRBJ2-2	ASSYSQGNTGELF
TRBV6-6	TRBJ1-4	ASIFRPSNEKLF
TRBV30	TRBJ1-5	AWSPSGFQPQH
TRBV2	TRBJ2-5	ASSEGVRETQY
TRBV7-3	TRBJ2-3	ASSQTPLGDRGRTDTQY
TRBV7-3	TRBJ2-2	ASSSSRLAGGPGELF
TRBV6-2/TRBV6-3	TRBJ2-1	ASNPAGGYNEQF
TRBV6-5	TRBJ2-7	ASSIRLAGPYEQY
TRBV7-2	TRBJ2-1	ASSPPEERGREQF
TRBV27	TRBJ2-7	ASSLTGTDYEQY
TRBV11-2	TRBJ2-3	ASSLGYTDTQY
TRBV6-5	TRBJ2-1	ASSYTPLDEQF
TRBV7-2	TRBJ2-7	ASSLGWSGRGGEQY
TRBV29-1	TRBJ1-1	SVEQGVNTEAF
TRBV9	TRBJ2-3	ASSVTSGKTDTQY
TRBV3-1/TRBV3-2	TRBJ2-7	ASTEGTSGTNEQY
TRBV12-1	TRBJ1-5	ASSYITGFKQPQH
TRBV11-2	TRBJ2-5	ASSQRLRAGEETQY
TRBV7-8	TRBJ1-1	ASSLVRAVMNTEAF
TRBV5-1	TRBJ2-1	ASSLTSGTWNEQF
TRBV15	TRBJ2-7	ATSRGLALGEQY